This T cell receptor (beta chain) was sequenced in a study of prognosis after radiotherapy for stage I lung cancer. The study's findings and limits: Between patients with and without metastases, TRBV and TRBJ gene usage reportedly differed. Shannon entropy after stereotactic body radiation therapy was lower in patients who developed distant metastases.

The study amplified the TCR beta CDR3 region from genomic DNA. This amplification was carried out by two rounds of multiplex PCR. Primers specific to each TRBV and TRBJ gene drove first-round PCR. The second round, a PCR step, used universal primers. TCRdb re-derived calls from the multiplex PCR reads in MiXCR, one entry per CDR3 protein. The repertoire holds around 31,000 distinct CDR3 sequences, with around 48% as singletons. The V gene's germline CDR1 is DFQATT and CDR2 SNEGSKA (reference sequence). Between the trimmed V and J ends, which lost 1 base and 2 bases, there was a span of 6 bases. This CDR3 comprises 12 residues. This clonotype was detected ten times or more. Its specificity is not known.

The material sequenced was PBMCs, taken before or after stereotactic body radiation therapy (not recorded which). This sequence originates from a donor over 45 with non-small cell lung cancer. The chain couples TRBV20-1 to TRBJ2-7; D uncertain. The CDR3 sequence is CSARGEAYEQYF. As DNA, the CDR3 is TGCAGTGCTAGAGGTGAAGCCTACGAGCAGTACTTC.